A selection of T cell receptor beta chains follows, all from one sample in a study of blood T cell repertoires in COVID-19. Repertoires were generated with immunoSEQ multiplex PCR, while TCRdb's copy carries only in-frame clones and drops some. The table shows about 69,000 clones, with more than 75% occurring only once. The specimen was peripheral blood. These receptors came from a human donor in a cohort sampled during active COVID-19. Both conserved end residues are part of each CDR3. The D gene is left open where the match is weak. Not all rows give a size; the values are once, few, many and, for expanded clones, a class.

once	TRBD2	TRBJ2-2	TRBV7-9	TGTGCCAGCAGCTTTATCATAGGACTAGCGGGGGGAAACACCGGGGAGCTGTTTTTT	CASSFIIGLAGGNTGELFF
.	.	TRBJ1-2	TRBV5-5	TGTGCCAGCAGCTTGGGCTCCGGGGGTTTTTATGGCTACACCTTC	CASSLGSGGFYGYTF
.	TRBD1	TRBJ1-1	TRBV11-2	TGTGCCAGCAGCACTACGACAGGGGGGACTGAAGCTTTCTTT	CASSTTTGGTEAFF
.	.	TRBJ1-2	TRBV6-1	TGTGCCAGCAGTGAAGCTATAGCATTTAACTATGGCTACACCTTC	CASSEAIAFNYGYTF
.	.	TRBJ2-5	TRBV6-5	TGTGCCAGCAGTTACGCTCAGGGAGAGACCCAGTACTTC	CASSYAQGETQYF
.	TRBD1	TRBJ1-1	TRBV27	TGTGCCAGCAGAGGGGGCATGAACACTGAAGCTTTCTTT	CASRGGMNTEAFF
few	.	TRBJ2-5	TRBV9	TGTGCCAGCAGCGTAGAGGGGACTGCGAAAGAGACCCAGTACTTC	CASSVEGTAKETQYF
.	TRBD1	TRBJ2-5	TRBV7-9	TGTGCCAGCAGTTCCGGACAGGGGCTACAAGAGACCCAGTACTTC	CASSSGQGLQETQYF
.	.	TRBJ2-2	TRBV6-5	TGTGCCAGCAGTCGTCGAGGGCAGGGGGAGCTGTTTTTT	CASSRRGQGELFF
.	TRBD2	TRBJ2-5	TRBV19	TGTGCCAGTAGTCGATTTAGCGGGAGGGCCGGTGAGACCCAGTACTTC	CASSRFSGRAGETQYF
.	TRBD2	TRBJ2-5	TRBV18	TGTGCCAGCTCACCGGGGGGGGAAGAGACCCAGTACTTC	CASSPGGEETQYF
.	TRBD1	TRBJ1-2	TRBV18	TGTGCCAGCCGGGCGACAGGGATGTACTATGGCTACACCTTC	CASRATGMYYGYTF
.	.	TRBJ2-3	TRBV3-1/TRBV3-2	TGTGCCAGCAGCCCCCCAGGGGTCCTAGATACGCAGTATTTT	CASSPPGVLDTQYF
.	.	TRBJ1-2	TRBV4-1	TGCGCCAGCAGCCTTGGGGGGGGTTCTAACTATGGCTACACCTTC	CASSLGGGSNYGYTF
.	.	TRBJ2-7	TRBV6-6	TGTGCCAGCAGGGTCAAACAGGGCTACGAGCAGTACTTC	CASRVKQGYEQYF
few	.	TRBJ2-2	TRBV9	TGTGCCAGCAGCACCCCAGCTGGCGGCACCGGGGAGCTGTTTTTT	CASSTPAGGTGELFF
.	.	TRBJ1-5	TRBV7-2	TGTGCCAGCAGCCCCCTAGGGGGTCGGGGCAATCAGCCCCAGCATTTT	CASSPLGGRGNQPQHF
.	.	TRBJ1-3	TRBV15	TGTGCCTCCTCCGGGGGGGGGCCAGGAAACACCATATATTTT	CASSGGGPGNTIYF
.	TRBD2	TRBJ2-5	TRBV29-1	TGCAGCGTTGAAAGCGGGGCCCAGTACTTC	CSVESGAQYF
.	TRBD1	TRBJ2-5	TRBV5-8	TGTGCCAGCAGCTTGGATCACTTCCAGGGGGACCAGTACTTC	CASSLDHFQGDQYF
.	.	TRBJ2-7	TRBV5-8	TGTGCCAGCAGCTTACAGGGCCGGGCATACGAGCAGTACTTC	CASSLQGRAYEQYF
.	.	TRBJ1-6	TRBV5-5	TGTGCCAGCAGCTTTCGGAGCAATTCACCCCTCCACTTT	CASSFRSNSPLHF
few	TRBD2	TRBJ2-7	TRBV7-2	TGTGCCAGCAGCCGGGGACTAGCGGGAGTAGACGAGCAGTACTTC	CASSRGLAGVDEQYF
few	.	TRBJ2-1	TRBV25-1	TGTGCCAGCAACCCGGGACTCCACGGCGATGAGCAGTTCTTC	CASNPGLHGDEQFF
once	.	TRBJ2-5	TRBV11-3	TGTGCCAGCAGCCCTCCGGAGGCGGAGACCCAGTACTTC	CASSPPEAETQYF
.	.	TRBJ2-3	TRBV5-6	TGTGCCAGCAGCTTAATTGCGGGGAGGAGCACAGATACGCAGTATTTT	CASSLIAGRSTDTQYF
.	.	TRBJ1-2	TRBV30	TGTGCCTGGACTACTACGGGAAGCAATGGCTACACCTTC	CAWTTTGSNGYTF
.	.	TRBJ1-2	TRBV14	TGTGCCAGCAGCCGAGGGAACTACCGGGACAAAGGCTACACCTTC	CASSRGNYRDKGYTF
.	TRBD1	TRBJ2-7	TRBV28	TGTGCCAGCACCCCGGGACAGGGGTCCTACGAGCAGTACTTC	CASTPGQGSYEQYF
.	.	TRBJ2-3	TRBV28	TGTGCCAGCAGTTCCCCACCGACAGGGAGGACAGATACGCAGTATTTT	CASSSPPTGRTDTQYF
.	TRBD2	TRBJ2-1	TRBV7-9	TGTGCCAGCAGCTTATTTATAGCTAGCGGGTACAATGAGCAGTTCTTC	CASSLFIASGYNEQFF
.	.	TRBJ1-3	TRBV4-1	TGCGCCAGCAACTCTGAACAGGGTATAGGAAACACCATATATTTT	CASNSEQGIGNTIYF
.	.	TRBJ1-6	TRBV11-2	TGTGCCAGCAGCTTAGATGACTGGCAAGTTTCACCCCTCCACTTT	CASSLDDWQVSPLHF
.	.	TRBJ1-1	TRBV12-3/TRBV12-4	TGTGCCAGCAGTTTAGCAGAGAGCACTGAAGCTTTCTTT	CASSLAESTEAFF
.	.	TRBJ1-2	TRBV29-1	TGCAGCGTTGAAATCCAGGTTAACTATGGCTACACCTTC	CSVEIQVNYGYTF
few	.	TRBJ1-5	TRBV6-1	TGTGCCAGCAGTGAAGGCGCTAATGATAGTCAGCCCCAGCATTTT	CASSEGANDSQPQHF
.	.	TRBJ1-3	TRBV5-1	TGCGCCAGCAGCGCCGGGGGTACGAGCTCTGGAAACACCATATATTTT	CASSAGGTSSGNTIYF
.	TRBD2	TRBJ2-3	TRBV3-1/TRBV3-2	TGTGCCAGCAGCCCTAGCGGGATGGGGACAGATACGCAGTATTTT	CASSPSGMGTDTQYF
.	TRBD1	TRBJ1-4	TRBV5-4	TGTGCCAGCAGCTCGACAGGGGGAAATGAAAAACTGTTTTTT	CASSSTGGNEKLFF
.	TRBD1	TRBJ1-6	TRBV19	TGTGCCAGTAGTATAGGGGACAGACCTCATTCACCCCTCCACTTT	CASSIGDRPHSPLHF
.	.	TRBJ2-4	TRBV24-1	TGTGCCACCAGTGACAGGGCTGACAAAAACATTCAGTACTTC	CATSDRADKNIQYF
.	TRBD2	TRBJ2-7	TRBV19	TGTGCCAGTAGTGGGGGGGGCTACGAGCAGTACTTC	CASSGGGYEQYF
.	TRBD1	TRBJ1-5	TRBV7-8	TGTGCCAGCACTTCCTCCGGGACAGGGGGTTTAGGGCAGCCCCAGCATTTT	CASTSSGTGGLGQPQHF
.	TRBD2	TRBJ2-3	TRBV15	TGTGCCACCAGCGTTGAACGGGGGGGCTACGATACGCAGTATTTT	CATSVERGGYDTQYF
.	.	TRBJ1-5	TRBV6-4	TGTGCCAGCAGTGCCCAGTCTGATCAGCCCCAGCATTTT	CASSAQSDQPQHF
many	.	TRBJ1-4	TRBV24-1	TGTGCCACCAGTGCGGGGGGAGATCATGAAAAACTGTTTTTT	CATSAGGDHEKLFF
.	.	TRBJ1-2	TRBV7-2	TGTGCCAGCAGCTTAAGCCAGGGCCTCTATGGCTACACCTTC	CASSLSQGLYGYTF
.	.	TRBJ2-7	TRBV11-1	TGTGCCAGCAGCTCCCCGAAGGGGCCGCGCTACGAGCAGTACTTC	CASSSPKGPRYEQYF
.	.	TRBJ1-2	TRBV5-6	TGTGCCAGCAGCTGGCAAGTCGGCTACACCTTC	CASSWQVGYTF
.	.	TRBJ2-7	TRBV2	TGTGCCAGCAGACAGGGCGGCTACGAGCAGTACTTC	CASRQGGYEQYF
.	TRBD2	TRBJ2-1	TRBV5-8	TGTGCCATCCTCCGGGGGGGGCCCTACAATGAGCAGTTCTTC	CAILRGGPYNEQFF
.	TRBD1	TRBJ2-7	TRBV6-1	TGTGCCAGCAGTGAAGCGGCAGGGGGATCCTACGAGCAGTACTTC	CASSEAAGGSYEQYF
.	TRBD1	TRBJ1-6	TRBV6-5	TGTGCCAGCAGACGACAGGGGCTGAATTCACCCCTCCACTTT	CASRRQGLNSPLHF
.	TRBD2	TRBJ2-5	TRBV27	TGTGCCAGCAGTTTGGGGACTAGCCTCACGGAGACCCAGTACTTC	CASSLGTSLTETQYF
.	.	TRBJ1-2	TRBV19	TGTGCCAGTAGTGTAAGGGGGAAGGCTGGCTACACCTTC	CASSVRGKAGYTF
.	.	TRBJ1-6	TRBV2	TGTGCCAGCAGTGAAGCGCCTCCCAGGGCCTCACCCCTCCACTTT	CASSEAPPRASPLHF
.	TRBD1	TRBJ2-2	TRBV6-1	TGTGCCAGCAGTGAAGCGCTGGGGACAGGGGGTTCCGGGGAGCTGTTTTTT	CASSEALGTGGSGELFF
.	TRBD1	TRBJ1-5	TRBV28	TGTGCCAGCAGTCCCGGACAGGGGGCAGGCAATCAGCCCCAGCATTTT	CASSPGQGAGNQPQHF
.	TRBD2	TRBJ2-7	TRBV5-1	TGCGCCAGCAGCTTGGATCCTGGCGGGAGCGCCTACGAGCAGTACTTC	CASSLDPGGSAYEQYF
.	.	TRBJ1-4	TRBV18	TGTGCCAGCTCACTGACGGAGGTTAATGAAAAACTGTTTTTT	CASSLTEVNEKLFF